A selection of T cell receptor beta chains follows, all from one sample in a study of radiation and T cells in renal cell carcinoma. Generated by immunoSEQ multiplex PCR, the TCRdb table keeps only in-frame clones and is missing some. The sample consists of roughly 28,000 clones, 81% of them appearing once. Sequenced here: blood, sampled from a patient whose treatment included radiotherapy and nephrectomy. These receptors originate from a man aged 55 to 69 with renal cell carcinoma. The CDR3 runs from the conserved cysteine through the conserved F or W. Fields, in order: clone size, J gene, D gene, V gene, CDR3 DNA, CDR3 protein. The D gene is left open where the match is weak. Some rows have no size entry. The others give once, few or many, or a class for an expanded clone.

>.|TRBJ1-4|.|TRBV30
TGTGCCTGGTGGCGAGCAACTAATGAAAAACTGTTTTTT
CAWWRATNEKLFF
>.|TRBJ1-1|TRBD1|TRBV11-2
TGTGCCAGCAGCTTAGATTGGCTTCGGGACAGGGTCGCCCGAAACACTGAAGCTTTCTTT
CASSLDWLRDRVARNTEAFF
>.|TRBJ2-7|.|TRBV5-5
TGTGCCAGCAGCCCACAGCAGGGCGGCTACGAGCAGTACTTC
CASSPQQGGYEQYF
>.|TRBJ2-7|.|TRBV27
TGTGCCAGCAGTGACCCGGGACGATCCTACGAGCAGTACTTC
CASSDPGRSYEQYF
>.|TRBJ1-2|.|TRBV19
TGTGCCAGTAGTATAGGGAGGGGCACCTATGGCTACACCTTC
CASSIGRGTYGYTF
>.|TRBJ1-5|.|TRBV30
TGTGCCTGGAGTGGGAACATCTTGAATCAGCCCCAGCATTTT
CAWSGNILNQPQHF
>once|TRBJ2-7|.|TRBV19
TGTGCCAGTTCCCTTGGGGCCTCTCTCCACGAGCAGTACTTC
CASSLGASLHEQYF
>.|TRBJ2-7|TRBD1|TRBV5-6
TGTGCCAGCAGCCCGGGACAGATATACGAGCAGTACTTC
CASSPGQIYEQYF
>.|TRBJ1-1|.|TRBV6-6
TGTGCCAGCGGCCTCGAAGGAGCAACTGAAGCTTTCTTT
CASGLEGATEAFF
>.|TRBJ1-2|.|TRBV27
TGTGCCAGCAGTCCTGGCGGGGGTTCGGGCTATGGCTACACCTTC
CASSPGGGSGYGYTF
>.|TRBJ2-1|TRBD2|TRBV7-6
TGTGCCAGCAGCTTATCTAGCGGGAGTTTCTCCTACAATGAGCAGTTCTTC
CASSLSSGSFSYNEQFF
>few|TRBJ2-7|.|TRBV18
TGTGCCAGCTCCCGGGTACCCACAGGTTCCTACGAGCAGTACTTC
CASSRVPTGSYEQYF
>few|TRBJ1-4|TRBD1|TRBV25-1
TGTGCCAGCAGTGAAGCCGGGACAGGGTGGGGTGAAAAACTGTTTTTT
CASSEAGTGWGEKLFF
>.|TRBJ1-1|.|TRBV6-5
TGTGCCAGCAGTCGACTGAAGAACACTGAAGCTTTCTTT
CASSRLKNTEAFF
>.|TRBJ2-7|TRBD2|TRBV5-1
TGCGCCAGCTCGAGTAGCGGGAGCTACGAGCAGTACTTC
CASSSSGSYEQYF
>.|TRBJ2-2|.|TRBV7-9
TGTGCCAGCAGCCTCCCCACCATGACAGCGAGTACCGGGGAGCTGTTTTTT
CASSLPTMTASTGELFF
>few|TRBJ1-1|TRBD1|TRBV27
TGTGCCAGCAGTCCTGATCCCGGGACAGGGTGGGACACTGAAGCTTTCTTT
CASSPDPGTGWDTEAFF
>.|TRBJ2-1|TRBD1|TRBV27
TGTGCCAGCCGCCGAACTTTGGGGGACAGGGTTGGCAATGAGCAGTTCTTC
CASRRTLGDRVGNEQFF
>.|TRBJ1-5|.|TRBV2
TGTGCCAGCGTATCCCAGGGGAATAGCAATCAGCCCCAGCATTTT
CASVSQGNSNQPQHF
>.|TRBJ2-7|.|TRBV21-1
TGTGCCAGCAGCAAAGTGGCGGGAAACTCCTACGAGCAGTACTTC
CASSKVAGNSYEQYF
>.|TRBJ1-1|.|TRBV19
TGTGCCAGTAGTATAGAGCTTTTCATGAACACTGAAGCTTTCTTT
CASSIELFMNTEAFF
>.|TRBJ2-1|.|TRBV6-5
TGTGCCAGCAGTTTTCAGGTCAGCTCCTACAATGAGCAGTTCTTC
CASSFQVSSYNEQFF
>.|TRBJ1-2|.|TRBV7-9
TGTGCCAGCAGCTTTGAGGTGGACTATGGCTACACCTTC
CASSFEVDYGYTF
>.|TRBJ2-1|.|TRBV9
TGTGCCAGCAGCGCGGAACCCGGGACTCCCACCTACAATGAGCAGTTCTTC
CASSAEPGTPTYNEQFF
>.|TRBJ1-3|TRBD1|TRBV6-5
TGTGCCAGCAGTTCCACAGGGGGCCTGGAGTACACCATATATTTT
CASSSTGGLEYTIYF
>.|TRBJ1-1|.|TRBV15
TGTGCCACCAGCGAGGGGATACGAGGCACTGAAGCTTTCTTT
CATSEGIRGTEAFF
>.|TRBJ2-1|TRBD2|TRBV30
TGTGCCTGCCGACTAGCGGGTTCCTACAATGAGCAGTTCTTC
CACRLAGSYNEQFF
>.|TRBJ1-5|TRBD1|TRBV19
TGTGCCAGTAGCTCCCCCCCCTGGACAGGGCCCAATCAGCCCCAGCATTTT
CASSSPPWTGPNQPQHF
>.|TRBJ2-3|.|TRBV4-1
TGCGCCAGCAGCCAAGATGTAAACACTCCAGAGAATACGCAGTATTTT
CASSQDVNTPENTQYF
>.|TRBJ2-7|TRBD2|TRBV5-4
TGTGCCAGCAGCCGGAAAGCGGGAATAGCAACCTACGAGCAGTACTTC
CASSRKAGIATYEQYF
>.|TRBJ2-1|TRBD1|TRBV11-3
TGTGCCAGCAGCCGAACAAGAGGTCGGGACAGGGGACCCAATGAGCAGTTCTTC
CASSRTRGRDRGPNEQFF
>.|TRBJ1-4|.|TRBV29-1
TGCAGCGTTGAAGTCCAGGGATGGCTGTTGGGCACTGAAAAACTGTTTTTT
CSVEVQGWLLGTEKLFF
>.|TRBJ1-2|TRBD1|TRBV29-1
TGCAGCGGAAGCGCCGGACAGGGACCTTATGGCTACACCTTC
CSGSAGQGPYGYTF
>.|TRBJ2-7|.|TRBV10-3
TGTGCCCTCGGGGTAGGGGACGGAGCCTACGAGCAGTACTTC
CALGVGDGAYEQYF
>.|TRBJ2-1|TRBD1|TRBV5-1
TGCGCCAGCAGCTGGGCGGGACAGGGTATATATGAGCAGTTCTTC
CASSWAGQGIYEQFF
>few|TRBJ1-2|TRBD1|TRBV5-4
TGTGCCAGCAGCCGGGACAGGGCGAGCTACACCTTC
CASSRDRASYTF
>.|TRBJ2-1|.|TRBV4-3
TGCGCCAGCAGCCAAGATCCGGGATGGGGGCATGAGCAGTTCTTC
CASSQDPGWGHEQFF
>.|TRBJ1-3|.|TRBV23-1
TGCGCCAGCAGTCAATCGTCGGGCCCCGAGGGGAACACCATATATTTT
CASSQSSGPEGNTIYF
>.|TRBJ2-3|TRBD2|TRBV7-2
TGTGCCAGCAGCCCGTGGACTAGCGGGAGTGATACGCAGTATTTT
CASSPWTSGSDTQYF
>.|TRBJ2-7|TRBD2|TRBV27
TGTGCCAGCAGTTCTCGGACTAGCGGGACCTACGAGCAGTACTTC
CASSSRTSGTYEQYF
>.|TRBJ2-3|.|TRBV5-1
TGCGCCAGCAGCTTGGCCAAAAGCACAGATACGCAGTATTTT
CASSLAKSTDTQYF
>.|TRBJ2-2|.|TRBV5-5
TGTGCCAGCAGCCTTATGGGCGGGGAGCTGTTTTTT
CASSLMGGELFF
>.|TRBJ2-7|TRBD1|TRBV5-1
TGCGCCAGCAGCACCGGACAGGGAGGCGAGCAGTACTTC
CASSTGQGGEQYF
>once|TRBJ2-3|TRBD2|TRBV27
TGTGCCAGCGGGGGTAGCGGGAGTGTTGTGGATACGCAGTATTTT
CASGGSGSVVDTQYF
>.|TRBJ1-1|.|TRBV6-5
TGTGCCAGCAGTTACGGACGCCGGACGGCGAACACTGAAGCTTTCTTT
CASSYGRRTANTEAFF
>.|TRBJ1-1|.|TRBV30
TGTGCCTGGACGGCCAGCCGAGTGAACACTGAAGCTTTCTTT
CAWTASRVNTEAFF
>once|TRBJ2-1|TRBD2|TRBV7-6
TGTGCCAGCAGCTCGGGACTAGCGGGCCACTCCTACAATGAGCAGTTCTTC
CASSSGLAGHSYNEQFF
>once|TRBJ2-3|.|TRBV27
TGTGCCAGCAGTTCCCGACTAGGGTTAGATACGCAGTATTTT
CASSSRLGLDTQYF
>.|TRBJ1-3|.|TRBV5-1
TGCGCCAGCAGCTTGAGGCCGGGTGGGGACACCATATATTTT
CASSLRPGGDTIYF
>few|TRBJ1-1|.|TRBV6-5
TGTGCCAGCAGTTACTCTAGGGAGATGAACACTGAAGCTTTCTTT
CASSYSREMNTEAFF
>.|TRBJ2-1|TRBD1|TRBV7-2
TGTGCCAGCAGCCGGGACAGGGCGGCGACAATGCAGTTCTTC
CASSRDRAATMQFF
>few|TRBJ2-3|.|TRBV30
TGTGCCTGGAGTGTAAGAATGGGGTTCACAGATACGCAGTATTTT
CAWSVRMGFTDTQYF
>.|TRBJ2-3|.|TRBV10-2
TGCGCCAGCAGTCAACAGGGGGGGAGGACAGATACGCAGTATTTT
CASSQQGGRTDTQYF
>.|TRBJ2-1|TRBD2|TRBV9
TGTGCCAGCAATAGTCAAGTGCTAGCGGGAGGCGGGGGGTACAATGAGCAGTTCTTC
CASNSQVLAGGGGYNEQFF